This passage covers 27 T cell receptor beta chains from one sample sequenced in a study of T cells in Graves' hyperthyroidism and ophthalmopathy (dated by TCRdb to between 2018 and 2020). The method behind the library was multiplex PCR. For sequencing, an Illumina HiSeq 2000 was employed. Amplification of TCR beta CDR3 regions was carried out from RNA transcripts. The first round of RT-PCR for the TCR CDR3 was performed with the HTBI primer set and the Qiagen OneStep RT-PCR kit. Clones were called with MiXCR by TCRdb after fastp trimmed the public reads at Q25, and only in-frame beta chains were retained. Rows are unified per CDR3 protein, each entry keeping the most common DNA and genes. For this sample the table gives 250,000 to 350,000 distinct CDR3 sequences, of which roughly 15% were detected only once. Of the sample, roughly 31% falls within the top ten clones. The sequencing sample was made of blood. These receptors were collected from a man aged 30 to 39 with Graves' hyperthyroidism.

This clonotype was recorded a few times. The CDR3 DNA reads TGCGCCAGCAGCCCATTCGGCAATGAGCAGTTCTTC. Translation gives CASSPFGNEQFF. V gene TRBV4-1 combines with J gene TRBJ2-1; D uncertain. CDR1 and CDR2 (germline): MGHRA, YSYEKL. CDR3 length equals 12 residues. V lost 4 bases to trimming and J lost 6 bases, with 7 bases between them.

There are many counts of this clonotype. This chain joins TRBV29-1 and TRBJ2-3; 8 nucleotides align to TRBD2. The CDR3 is 13 residues long. V was pared by 7 bases and J by 7 bases, with 10 bases of the junction left unmatched. CDR1 and CDR2 (germline): SQVTM, ANQGSEA. The CDR3 is CSATTPGGYTQYF. CDR3 DNA: TGCAGCGCCACTACACCGGGGGGGTATACGCAGTATTTT.

The chain has TRBV12-3 or TRBV12-4 and TRBJ2-1; 8 bases align to TRBD1. V shed 8 bases and J 6 bases; nucleotides not matched to a gene: 6. This CDR3 has 13 amino acids. CDR3 in DNA: TGTGCCAGCGGCCCGACAGGGGTCAATGAGCAGTTCTTC. It specifies CASGPTGVNEQFF.

This clonotype has just a few counts. CDR3 amino acids: CASSLVRGGGYGYTF. For the CDR3, the DNA is TGTGCCAGCAGCTTAGTTAGGGGGGGTGGCTATGGCTACACCTTC. V is TRBV7-2 and J is TRBJ1-2; a possible D gene is TRBD1 (6 bases). Trimming stripped 1 base from V and 4 bases from J, with 13 bases between. CDR3 size: 15 residues. Germline lookup yields CDR1 SGHTA and CDR2 FQGNSA.

This clonotype was observed at least ten times. This chain uses TRBV2 with TRBJ2-3, with 7 bases identical to TRBD2. J lost 4 bases, V lost 6 bases, and 16 bases had no gene match. The CDR3 is 17 amino acids. Germline V gene sequence: CDR1 SNHLY, CDR2 FYNNEI. In nucleotides, the CDR3 is TGTGCCAGCAGAGCACTAGCGTCTCGAGACGGACCAGATACGCAGTATTTT. Translating gives CASRALASRDGPDTQYF.

This chain joins TRBV29-1 and TRBJ2-7; 12 bases agree with TRBD2. V gave up 3 bases and J gave up 5 bases; unmatched junction bases: 8. The germline V gene encodes CDR1 SQVTM and CDR2 ANQGSEA. The CDR3 consists of 15 residues. The CDR3 DNA sequence: TGCAGCGTTGAGTACTCTAGCGGGAGGGATGACGAGCAGTACTTC. Translation gives CSVEYSSGRDDEQYF.

This clonotype has at least ten counts. The V call is TRBV6-1, the J call TRBJ2-1, with 10 bases that match TRBD1. The CDR3 covers 20 residues. With V trimmed by 4 bases and J by 4 bases, 19 bases remained unmatched. Germline V gives CDR1 MNHNS, CDR2 SASEGT. The CDR3 spells CASSVFVITVSGQGYNEQFF. The CDR3 DNA sequence: TGTGCCAGCAGTGTTTTTGTCATAACGGTGTCGGGACAGGGGTACAATGAGCAGTTCTTC.

The chain combines TRBV2 with TRBJ2-3; D call uncertain. The CDR3 sequence is 12 residues long. V shed 2 bases and J shed 3 bases, with 3 bases lying between them. Germline V gene data show CDR1 as SNHLY and CDR2 as FYNNEI. CDR3 sequence (DNA): TGTGCCAGCAGTGAACTAACAGATACGCAGTATTTT. It encodes CASSELTDTQYF.

This clonotype has at least ten counts. This chain uses TRBV11-2 with TRBJ2-3; a weak D match, TRBD1 (5 bases). The CDR3 is 15 amino acids. The germline CDR1 and CDR2 sequences are SGHAT and FQNNGV. The V gene lost 5 bases and the J gene lost 0 bases, with 12 bases spanning the gap. In DNA, the CDR3 is TGTGCCAGCAGCCTTGGGGCCCGGAGCACAGATACGCAGTATTTT. Translating it yields CASSLGARSTDTQYF.

J is TRBJ1-1 and V is TRBV6-6, with TRBD1 as a possible D gene (5 bases). The V end was cut by 2 bases, the J end by 9 bases, with 13 bases between. The CDR3 covers 13 residues. Germline CDR1 MNHNY, CDR2 SVGAGI (reference sequence). The DNA of the CDR3 is TGTGCCAGCAGTTACGGGGGGATCCAGAAAGCTTTCTTT. It codes for CASSYGGIQKAFF.

This clonotype was counted at least ten times. The chain's CDR3 is CASSDLRGRADIQYF. The CDR3 DNA sequence: TGTGCCAGCAGTGATCTCAGGGGGCGAGCGGACATTCAGTACTTC. The chain links TRBV28 to TRBJ2-4, with 8 bases identical to TRBD1. Germline CDR1 and CDR2: MDHEN and SYDVKM. The ends lost 5 bases at V and 8 bases at J; junction bases unmatched: 11. The CDR3 is 15 amino acids.

This clonotype was seen repeatedly, ten times or more. CDR3 sequence: CASSQGTSGPQETQYF. Here the CDR3 DNA reads TGTGCCAGCAGCCAAGGGACTAGCGGCCCTCAAGAGACCCAGTACTTC. The J gene is TRBJ2-5, the V gene TRBV3-1, with TRBD2 matching 10 bases. Germline V CDR1 and CDR2: LGHDT, YNNKEL (reference sequence). The CDR3 spans 16 residues. Trimming removed 1 base from V and 2 bases from J; junction bases left unmatched: 4.

This clonotype occurred a few times. The chain employs TRBV4-1 and TRBJ2-3; TRBD2 matches 11 bases. J gave up 5 bases and V 4 bases, and 11 bases lay outside the gene matches. The CDR3 is made up of 17 amino acids. The germline V gene encodes CDR1 MGHRA and CDR2 YSYEKL. CDR3 bases: TGCGCCAGCAGCCTAACTCCGACTAGCGGGGTGGGAGATACGCAGTATTTT. Amino acid sequence: CASSLTPTSGVGDTQYF.

A note on this clonotype: A much larger clone sits a single nucleotide away, making a read error possible. The J gene is TRBJ2-5, the V gene TRBV2, with TRBD1 matching over 9 bases. CDR1 SNHLY and CDR2 FYNNEI come from the germline V gene. V shed 6 bases and J 13 bases; nucleotides not matched to a gene: 12. CDR3 length equals 13 residues. CDR3 sequence reads: CASSAGTGSGLYF. CDR3 DNA: TGTGCCAGCAGCGCCGGGACAGGGTCCGGCCTGTACTTC.

This clonotype appeared many times. The rearrangement joins TRBV27 to TRBJ1-2; TRBD1 matches at 8 bases. The CDR3 covers 14 residues. Germline V lookup: CDR1 MNHEY, CDR2 SMNVEV (reference sequence). With V trimmed by 5 bases and J by 1 base, 3 bases remained unmatched. CDR3 nucleotide sequence: TGTGCCAGCAGTAGGACAGGGAGTAACTATGGCTACACCTTC. Its translation is CASSRTGSNYGYTF.

This clonotype was recorded at least ten times. This chain uses TRBV27 with TRBJ2-2, with 10 bases lining up with TRBD2. The CDR3 totals 18 residues. Germline assignment: CDR1 MNHEY and CDR2 SMNVEV (reference sequence). The J segment lost 4 bases and the V segment lost 8 bases, leaving 16 bases of the junction unmatched. The CDR3 DNA reads TGTGCCAGCTGGGGGCCTAGCGGGAGAGTTGGGGGCACCGGGGAGCTGTTTTTT. Its translation is CASWGPSGRVGGTGELFF.

The table lists this clonotype with a few counts. This sequence joins TRBV19 and TRBJ2-1, with 12 bases matching TRBD2. This CDR3 contains 16 residues. Germline CDR1 reads LNHDA; CDR2 reads SQIVND (reference sequence). V dropped 5 bases and J dropped 7; count of bases not matched to a gene: 9. CDR3 loop: CASSPWTSGMGNEQFF. CDR3 nucleotides: TGTGCCAGTAGTCCTTGGACTAGCGGGATGGGGAATGAGCAGTTCTTC.

This clonotype occurred a few times. At one end the junction does not follow the germline gene, possibly because of a read error. V gene TRBV5-4 combines with J gene TRBJ2-5, with 7 bases that match TRBD2. Germline assignment: CDR1 SGHNT and CDR2 YYREEE (reference sequence). The CDR3 spans 15 residues. DNA for the CDR3: TGTGCCAGCAGCTCACTAAGGGACTACCAAGGGACCCAGTACTTC. It yields the protein CASSSLRDYQGTQYF.

The rearrangement uses TRBV6-1 and TRBJ2-3; no definite D call. V was pared by 8 bases and J by 2 bases, with 8 bases between. This CDR3 spans 12 amino acids. The germline V gene has CDR1 MNHNS and CDR2 SASEGT. CDR3 sequence: CASGVNTDTQYF. Written as DNA, the CDR3 is TGTGCCAGCGGGGTAAACACAGATACGCAGTATTTT.

The V and J genes are TRBV19 and TRBJ2-1; D might be TRBD2 (5 bases). V gave up 3 bases and J gave up 0 bases, with 12 bases separating them. The CDR3 is 16 amino acids. Germline assignment: CDR1 LNHDA and CDR2 SQIVND (reference sequence). This CDR3 is CASSIGLALSYNEQFF. CDR3 bases: TGTGCCAGTAGTATCGGATTAGCGCTCTCCTACAATGAGCAGTTCTTC.

This clonotype was seen ten or more times. This chain uses TRBV29-1 with TRBJ2-1, with TRBD1 matching 8 bases. The CDR3 contains 13 residues. With V trimmed by 7 bases and J by 7 bases, 9 bases remained unmatched. CDR1 and CDR2 (germline): SQVTM, ANQGSEA. CDR3 protein: CSALDRAGNEQFF. As DNA, the CDR3 is TGCAGCGCCTTGGACAGGGCGGGGAATGAGCAGTTCTTC.

Points on this clonotype: A clone one base away is much larger, so this may be a read error. The chain carries TRBV11-3 and TRBJ2-7, with D unresolved. This CDR3 contains 14 residues. Germline loops: CDR1 SGHNT, CDR2 YENEEA. The CDR3 bases are TGCGCCAGCAGCCAAGAGGAGACCACACGCGAGCAGTACTTC. This encodes CASSQEETTREQYF.

As to this clonotype: No conserved phenylalanine or tryptophan ends this CDR3, so it is likely a read error. The chain links TRBV7-9 to TRBJ2-7, with a possible D match to TRBD2 (5 bases). Trimming took 0 bases from V and 2 from J, leaving 8 bases between them. The CDR3 length is 14 residues. Germline lookup yields CDR1 SEHNR and CDR2 FQNEAQ (reference sequence). DNA of the CDR3: TGTGCCAGCAGCTTAGCGGACTTTACCTACGAGCAGTACCTC. This sequence encodes CASSLADFTYEQYL.

This clonotype was recorded at least ten times. The rearrangement links TRBV7-8 to TRBJ2-7, with 7 bases aligning to TRBD1. The trim removed 5 bases at V and 6 bases at J, leaving 4 bases unmatched. The germline V gene encodes CDR1 SGHVS and CDR2 FQNEAQ. The CDR3 covers 12 residues. This CDR3 reads CASSTGTVEQYF. CDR3 in DNA: TGTGCCAGCAGCACTGGGACAGTCGAGCAGTACTTC.

This clonotype has just a few counts. The genes are TRBV7-6 and TRBJ2-5, with D uncertain. Trimming removed 4 bases from V and 4 bases from J, with 7 bases in between. Germline V gene sequence: CDR1 SGHVS, CDR2 FNYEAQ. CDR3 length: 12 amino acids. DNA of the CDR3: TGTGCCAGCAGCTGGGCTACAGAGACCCAGTACTTC. Protein product: CASSWATETQYF. The complete variable domain, with remaining parts taken from reference TRBV7-6 and TRBJ2-5, reads GAGVSQSPRYKVTKRGQDVALRCDPISGHVSLYWYRQALGQGPEFLTYFNYEAQQDKSGLPNDRFSAERPEGSISTLTIQRTEQRDSAMYRCASSWATETQYFGPGTRLLVL.

The rearrangement links TRBV20-1 to TRBJ2-7, with D unclear. CDR1 is DFQATT and CDR2 is SNEGSKA in the germline V gene (reference sequence). The CDR3 is 13 amino acids. Trimming left V 7 bases short and J 6 bases short, with 19 bases between. In DNA form, the CDR3 reads TGCAGTGTCCCGACGAGAGTAAAAAGCGAGCAGTACTTC. It is translated as CSVPTRVKSEQYF.

This clonotype came up many times. This chain connects TRBV7-2 to TRBJ1-2; D not resolved. This CDR3 spans 15 amino acids. Germline V gene sequence: CDR1 SGHTA, CDR2 FQGNSA. The V gene lost 5 bases and the J gene lost 8 bases, with 21 bases spanning the gap. The CDR3 DNA reads TGTGCCAGCAGCCCACTTTCCGGGCGGGCTGGCGGCTACACCTTC. Translation: CASSPLSGRAGGYTF.